Listed below are T cell receptor beta chains from one sample, sequenced in a study of OX40 agonist ivuxolimab in advanced cancers. Here immunoSEQ multiplex PCR was the method, and the copy in TCRdb shows in-frame clones only, minus some. The sample lists about 85,000 clones, about 86% occurring once. Sample: CD4+ or CD8+ T cells sorted from blood, taken in a trial of the OX40 agonist ivuxolimab. Receptor source: an adult with an advanced solid tumor such as melanoma, head and neck, liver or kidney cancer. CDR3s include the opening cysteine and the closing phenylalanine or tryptophan. The D gene is left open where the match is weak. Some rows mark clone size as missing; the rest say once, few, many or name a class of expanded clone.

v_gene: TRBV5-1
j_gene: TRBJ2-2
abundance: .
len: 14
d_gene: .
CDR3nt: TGCGCCAGCAGCTTGGATACGGGCACCGGGGAGCTGTTTTTT
CDR3aa: CASSLDTGTGELFF

v_gene: TRBV6-1
j_gene: TRBJ1-6
abundance: once
len: 14
d_gene: .
CDR3nt: TGTGCCAGCACCTTGGACGGAAAGAATTCACCCCTCCACTTT
CDR3aa: CASTLDGKNSPLHF

v_gene: TRBV28
j_gene: TRBJ2-7
abundance: .
len: 11
d_gene: .
CDR3nt: TGTGCCAGCAGGTCGACCTACGAGCAGTACTTC
CDR3aa: CASRSTYEQYF

v_gene: TRBV19
j_gene: TRBJ2-2
abundance: .
len: 15
d_gene: TRBD1
CDR3nt: TGTGCCAGTAGTAGGGGACAGGTCAACACCGGGGAGCTGTTTTTT
CDR3aa: CASSRGQVNTGELFF

v_gene: TRBV6-1
j_gene: TRBJ2-7
abundance: .
len: 15
d_gene: .
CDR3nt: TGTGCCAGCAGTGAGTATCCCGGAGGCCCATACGAGCAGTACTTC
CDR3aa: CASSEYPGGPYEQYF

v_gene: TRBV6-6
j_gene: TRBJ1-6
abundance: .
len: 14
d_gene: TRBD1
CDR3nt: TGTGCCAGCAGTCCCCAGGGGGCGCATTCACCCCTCCACTTT
CDR3aa: CASSPQGAHSPLHF

v_gene: TRBV5-1
j_gene: TRBJ1-2
abundance: .
len: 14
d_gene: .
CDR3nt: TGCGCCAGCAGCTTGACAGCGCAGAACTATGGCTACACCTTC
CDR3aa: CASSLTAQNYGYTF

v_gene: TRBV27
j_gene: TRBJ2-5
abundance: .
len: 15
d_gene: TRBD2
CDR3nt: TGTGCCAGCAGAAATAGCGGGGGGCCGCAAGAGACCCAGTACTTC
CDR3aa: CASRNSGGPQETQYF

v_gene: TRBV19
j_gene: TRBJ1-3
abundance: .
len: 14
d_gene: .
CDR3nt: TGTGCCAGTAGGCCGAACTCTGGTGGAAACACCATATATTTT
CDR3aa: CASRPNSGGNTIYF

v_gene: TRBV15
j_gene: TRBJ1-3
abundance: .
len: 17
d_gene: .
CDR3nt: TGTGCCACCAGCAAAGTCTGGGACGCCGCCCTAGGAAACACCATATATTTT
CDR3aa: CATSKVWDAALGNTIYF

v_gene: TRBV28
j_gene: TRBJ1-2
abundance: .
len: 17
d_gene: TRBD1
CDR3nt: TGTGCCAGCAGTTTCCCCTCTCAGGGGGACGTAAACTATGGCTACACCTTC
CDR3aa: CASSFPSQGDVNYGYTF

v_gene: TRBV28
j_gene: TRBJ2-3
abundance: few
len: 15
d_gene: .
CDR3nt: TGTGCCAGCAGTTTCCGAGGGAGTGGGACAGATACGCAGTATTTT
CDR3aa: CASSFRGSGTDTQYF

v_gene: TRBV19
j_gene: TRBJ2-5
abundance: once
len: 15
d_gene: TRBD1
CDR3nt: TGTGCCAGTAGTGGTTCCGGGACAGGGGAAGAGACCCAGTACTTC
CDR3aa: CASSGSGTGEETQYF

v_gene: TRBV18
j_gene: TRBJ1-2
abundance: .
len: 15
d_gene: .
CDR3nt: TGTGCCAGCTCAGTTAACGCGATAGCTAACTATGGCTACACCTTC
CDR3aa: CASSVNAIANYGYTF

v_gene: TRBV19
j_gene: TRBJ1-2
abundance: .
len: 16
d_gene: TRBD1
CDR3nt: TGTGCCAGTAGTACCAGGAGGGCAGGGGGCGTCTATGGCTACACCTTC
CDR3aa: CASSTRRAGGVYGYTF

v_gene: TRBV6-6
j_gene: TRBJ2-5
abundance: once
len: 14
d_gene: .
CDR3nt: TGTGCCAGCAGTTACGCTGCAGGGTTAGAGACCCAGTACTTC
CDR3aa: CASSYAAGLETQYF

v_gene: TRBV11-2
j_gene: TRBJ2-6
abundance: .
len: 14
d_gene: TRBD1
CDR3nt: TGTGCCAGCAGCACAGGGGCTGGGGCCAACGTCCTGACTTTC
CDR3aa: CASSTGAGANVLTF

v_gene: TRBV19
j_gene: TRBJ1-5
abundance: .
len: 17
d_gene: TRBD1
CDR3nt: TGTGCCAGTAGTCCGGGGACAGCTCAAAGACGGTTTCAGCCCCAGCATTTT
CDR3aa: CASSPGTAQRRFQPQHF

v_gene: TRBV7-6
j_gene: TRBJ1-4
abundance: .
len: 14
d_gene: .
CDR3nt: TGTGCCAGCAGCTTAAGTGGGACAAATGAAAAACTGTTTTTT
CDR3aa: CASSLSGTNEKLFF

v_gene: TRBV27
j_gene: TRBJ1-1
abundance: .
len: 13
d_gene: .
CDR3nt: TGTGCCAGCATGGTCAGGTTGAACACTGAAGCTTTCTTT
CDR3aa: CASMVRLNTEAFF

v_gene: TRBV27
j_gene: TRBJ1-2
abundance: .
len: 14
d_gene: TRBD1
CDR3nt: TGTGCCAGCAGGACAGGGGGAAGAAACTATGGCTACACCTTC
CDR3aa: CASRTGGRNYGYTF

v_gene: TRBV6-6
j_gene: TRBJ1-1
abundance: .
len: 12
d_gene: .
CDR3nt: TGTGCCAGCAGTTATTCGAGCACTGAAGCTTTCTTT
CDR3aa: CASSYSSTEAFF

v_gene: TRBV19
j_gene: TRBJ2-1
abundance: .
len: 15
d_gene: .
CDR3nt: TGTGCCAGTACCACGGACGTGAGCTCCTACAATGAGCAGTTCTTC
CDR3aa: CASTTDVSSYNEQFF

v_gene: TRBV14
j_gene: TRBJ2-7
abundance: .
len: 11
d_gene: .
CDR3nt: TGTGCCAGCAGCCGGGGCTACGAGCAGTACTTC
CDR3aa: CASSRGYEQYF

v_gene: TRBV12-2
j_gene: TRBJ1-2
abundance: .
len: 14
d_gene: .
CDR3nt: TGTGCAAGTCGCTTATTTACAGGGGTGTATGGCTACACCTTC
CDR3aa: CASRLFTGVYGYTF

v_gene: TRBV7-2
j_gene: TRBJ1-3
abundance: once
len: 14
d_gene: TRBD1
CDR3nt: TGTGCCAGCAGCTCCAGGGGGCTGAGAAACACCATATATTTT
CDR3aa: CASSSRGLRNTIYF

v_gene: TRBV6-5
j_gene: TRBJ2-2
abundance: .
len: 15
d_gene: TRBD1
CDR3nt: TGTGCCAGCAGCCAACAGGGGACGGGCACCGGGGAGCTGTTTTTT
CDR3aa: CASSQQGTGTGELFF

v_gene: TRBV11-1
j_gene: TRBJ2-5
abundance: .
len: 16
d_gene: TRBD1
CDR3nt: TGTGCCAGCAGCCGAAGACAGGGTTACAGCCAAGAGACCCAGTACTTC
CDR3aa: CASSRRQGYSQETQYF

v_gene: TRBV5-6
j_gene: TRBJ1-1
abundance: .
len: 17
d_gene: .
CDR3nt: TGTGCCAGCAGCTTGGTGAAAGTGTGGCCAGGGGAAACTGAAGCTTTCTTT
CDR3aa: CASSLVKVWPGETEAFF

v_gene: TRBV6-1
j_gene: TRBJ1-5
abundance: .
len: 16
d_gene: .
CDR3nt: TGTGCCAGCAGTGCCGGGGCCCCCGGGGGCAATCAGCCCCAGCATTTT
CDR3aa: CASSAGAPGGNQPQHF

v_gene: TRBV9
j_gene: TRBJ2-1
abundance: .
len: 18
d_gene: TRBD2
CDR3nt: TGTGCCAGCAGCGGGTTAGACATAGCGGGAAGGGACCCCAATGAGCAGTTCTTC
CDR3aa: CASSGLDIAGRDPNEQFF